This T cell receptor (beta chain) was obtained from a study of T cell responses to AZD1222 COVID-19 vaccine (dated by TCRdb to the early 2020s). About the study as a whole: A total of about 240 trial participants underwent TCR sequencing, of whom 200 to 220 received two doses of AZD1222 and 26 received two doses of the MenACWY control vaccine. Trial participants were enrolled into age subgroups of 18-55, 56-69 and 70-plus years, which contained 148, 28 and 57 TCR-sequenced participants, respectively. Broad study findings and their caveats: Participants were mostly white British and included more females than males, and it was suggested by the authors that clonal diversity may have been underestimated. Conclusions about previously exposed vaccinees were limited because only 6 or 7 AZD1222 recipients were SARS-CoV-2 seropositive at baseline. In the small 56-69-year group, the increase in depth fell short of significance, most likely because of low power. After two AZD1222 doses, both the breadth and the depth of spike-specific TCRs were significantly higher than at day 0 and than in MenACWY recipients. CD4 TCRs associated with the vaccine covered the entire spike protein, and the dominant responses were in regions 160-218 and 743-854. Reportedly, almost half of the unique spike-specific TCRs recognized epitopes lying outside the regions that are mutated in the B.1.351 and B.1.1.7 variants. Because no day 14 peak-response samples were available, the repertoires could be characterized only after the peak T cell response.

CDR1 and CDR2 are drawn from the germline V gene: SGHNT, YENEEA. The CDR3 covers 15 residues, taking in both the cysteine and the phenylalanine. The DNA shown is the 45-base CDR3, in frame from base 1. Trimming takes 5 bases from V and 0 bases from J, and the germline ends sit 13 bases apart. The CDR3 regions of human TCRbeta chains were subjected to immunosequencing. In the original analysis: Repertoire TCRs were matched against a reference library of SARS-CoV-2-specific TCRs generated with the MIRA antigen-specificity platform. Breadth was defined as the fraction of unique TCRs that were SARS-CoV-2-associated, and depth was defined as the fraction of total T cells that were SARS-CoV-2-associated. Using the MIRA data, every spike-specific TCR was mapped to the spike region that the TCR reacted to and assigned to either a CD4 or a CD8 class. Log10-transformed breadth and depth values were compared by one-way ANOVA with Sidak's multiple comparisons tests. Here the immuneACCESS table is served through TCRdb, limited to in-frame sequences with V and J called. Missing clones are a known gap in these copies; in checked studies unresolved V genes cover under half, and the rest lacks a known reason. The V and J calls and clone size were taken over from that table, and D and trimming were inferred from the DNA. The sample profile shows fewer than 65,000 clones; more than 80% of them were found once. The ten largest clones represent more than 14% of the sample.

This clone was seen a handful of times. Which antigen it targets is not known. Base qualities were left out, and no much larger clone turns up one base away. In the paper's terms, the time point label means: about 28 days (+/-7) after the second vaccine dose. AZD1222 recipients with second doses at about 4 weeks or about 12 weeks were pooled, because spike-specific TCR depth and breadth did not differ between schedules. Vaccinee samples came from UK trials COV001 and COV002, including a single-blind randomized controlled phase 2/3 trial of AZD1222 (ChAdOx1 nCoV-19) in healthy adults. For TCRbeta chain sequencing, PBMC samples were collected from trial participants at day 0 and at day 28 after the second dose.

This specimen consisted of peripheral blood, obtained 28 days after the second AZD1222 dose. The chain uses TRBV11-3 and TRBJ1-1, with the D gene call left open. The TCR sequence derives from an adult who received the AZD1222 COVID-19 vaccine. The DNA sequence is TGTGCCAGCAGCCCCCGTACGGGAATGAACACTGAAGCTTTCTTT. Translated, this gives CASSPRTGMNTEAFF.